These 15 T cell receptor beta chains share one sample of origin, sequenced in a study of T cell clonality in common variable immunodeficiency. TCRdb keeps only in-frame clones here, not all; method: immunoSEQ multiplex PCR. There are some 40,000 clones in the sample, none observed a single time. Source material: peripheral blood mononuclear cells. Receptors were obtained from a person between 18 and 75 years old in good health.

This clone is labeled as medium-sized. The missing CDR3 end, 3 residues past where the read stops, is filled in from the germline J gene. The V and J genes are TRBV29-1 and TRBJ1-5; perhaps TRBD1 as D (5 bases). Germline V lookup: CDR1 SQVTM, CDR2 ANQGSEA. The CDR3 loop spans 13 amino acids. V was shortened by 6 bases and J by 4 bases, with 13 bases between the two germline ends. The covered CDR3 bases are TGCAGCGTCCAGGGTAAGGAAAATCAGCCC. It yields the protein CSVQGKENQP. The full CDR3 protein is CSVQGKENQPQHF.

This clone was seen many times. The CDR3 DNA, read in part, is TGTGCCAGTACCCTATCCAGGGCAGGGCCAGGGTTGTTTGGC. Translated, it gives CASTLSRAGPGLFG. The whole CDR3 reads CASTLSRAGPGLFGYTF. V and J are TRBV19 and TRBJ1-2; tentative D call: TRBD1 (5 bases). The observed sequence ends 3 residues before the CDR3 terminus, with the missing tail filled in from the germline J gene. This CDR3 has 17 amino acids. Germline assignment: CDR1 LNHDA and CDR2 SQIVND (reference sequence). V lost 7 bases to trimming and J lost 7 bases, with 28 bases between them.

This clone was observed at least ten times. From the germline J gene comes the end of the CDR3, since the read stops 3 residues before it. This sequence joins TRBV19 and TRBJ1-5; 7 bases align to TRBD1. Germline assignment: CDR1 LNHDA and CDR2 SQIVND (reference sequence). Losses at the gene ends were 5 bases for V and 7 bases for J; bases not matched to a gene: 8. The CDR3 is 14 amino acids. This CDR3 reads CASSPDRVYQPQHF. The sequenced CDR3 bases are TGTGCCAGTAGTCCTGACAGGGTATACCAGCCC.

This clone showed up many times. The read comes to an end 3 residues before the CDR3 does, leaving the germline J gene to fill in the end. The rearrangement uses TRBV20-1 and TRBJ2-7; TRBD1 agrees at 7 bases. This CDR3 is built from 15 residues. The ends lost 0 bases at V and 3 bases at J; junction bases unmatched: 8. Germline CDR1 DFQATT, CDR2 SNEGSKA (reference sequence). CDR3: CSARDRQGKDYEQYF. The CDR3 bases that were read are TGCAGTGCTAGAGATCGACAGGGAAAGGACTACGAG.

In this sample, this clone turned up a few times. Read sequence stops 3 residues before the CDR3 end, and the germline J gene provides the missing end. The chain uses TRBV5-1 and TRBJ2-5; TRBD1 aligns across 9 bases. CDR1 and CDR2 (germline): SGHRS, YFSETQ. The V segment lost 9 bases and the J segment 5 bases; nucleotides outside the gene matches: 8. The CDR3 has 13 amino acids. CDR3 residues: CATHGQGQETQYF. The DNA read from the CDR3 is TGCGCCACGCACGGACAGGGGCAGGAGACC.

This clone was recorded at least ten times. The read terminates 3 residues before the CDR3 end, so the remaining end is supplied by the germline J gene. This sequence joins TRBV20-1 and TRBJ2-2, with 11 bases identical to TRBD1. CDR3 length: 17 residues. Germline assignment: CDR1 DFQATT and CDR2 SNEGSKA (reference sequence). The V gene end was trimmed by 3 bases and the J gene end by 4 bases; junction bases not matched to a gene: 10. CDR3 sequence: CSARPGTGGFVTGELFF. The sequenced CDR3 bases are TGCAGTGCTAGGCCCGGGACAGGGGGTTTCGTCACCGGGGAG.

This clone was recorded at least ten times. The CDR3 end is not reached by the read, which stops 3 residues before it; the germline J gene fills it in. The rearrangement joins TRBV7-2 to TRBJ2-1, with D uncertain. This CDR3 is built from 14 residues. V was pared by 2 bases and J by 4 bases, with 9 bases between. Germline lookup yields CDR1 SGHTA and CDR2 FQGNSA. The CDR3 loop is CASSLLSAYNEQFF. Incomplete CDR3 DNA: TGTGCCAGCAGCTTATTGAGCGCGTACAATGAG.

This clone was seen many times. The CDR3 end falls 3 residues outside the read, so it is completed with the germline J gene. The V call is TRBV20-1, the J call TRBJ2-7; D is possibly TRBD2 (5 bases). The V gene's germline CDR1 is DFQATT and CDR2 SNEGSKA (reference sequence). The CDR3 sequence is 14 residues long. V was pared by 3 bases and J by 0 bases, with 12 bases between. CDR3 sequence reads: CSARTPSGSYEQYF. The sequenced CDR3 bases are TGCAGTGCTAGGACCCCGAGCGGCTCCTACGAG.

As concerns this clone: The read ends 3 residues shy of where the CDR3 ends; the end is completed using the germline J gene. This chain joins TRBV6-1 and TRBJ2-6, with D tentatively TRBD1 (5 bases). CDR1 is MNHNS, CDR2 SASEGT, per germline. Trimming pared 0 bases from V and 2 bases from J, leaving 8 bases between. The CDR3 contains 16 residues. This CDR3 reads CASSEAGRAGANVLTF. CDR3 DNA (partial): TGTGCCAGCAGTGAAGCGGGCAGGGCTGGGGCCAACGTC.

Ten or more counts support this clone. The read ends 3 residues early relative to the CDR3; the germline J gene fills the gap. The chain recombines TRBV14 with TRBJ2-1; 8 bases are shared with TRBD2. The CDR3 has 18 residues. Germline CDR1 is SGHDN and CDR2 is FVKESK. The junction had 18 bases not matched to a gene; V was cut back by 4 bases and J by 7 bases. The CDR3 loop reads CASSPPLWEAGEGNEQFF. CDR3 DNA (partial): TGTGCCAGCAGCCCTCCCTTATGGGAAGCGGGAGAAGGGAATGAG.

This clone has at least ten counts. Read sequence stops 3 residues before the CDR3 end, and the germline J gene provides the missing end. This sequence joins TRBV5-1 and TRBJ2-3; D unclear. The CDR3 is 15 residues long. V dropped 0 bases and J dropped 0 bases, with 8 bases sitting between them. The germline CDR1 and CDR2 sequences are SGHRS and YFSETQ. The CDR3 DNA, read in part, is TGCGCCAGCAGCTTGGCGACAACTAGCACAGATACG. Translated, it gives CASSLATTSTDT. The whole CDR3 region reads CASSLATTSTDTQYF. Together with reference TRBV5-1 and TRBJ2-3, the CDR3 gives the full variable domain: KAGVTQTPRYLIKTRGQQVTLSCSPISGHRSVSWYQQTPGQGLQFLFEYFSETQRNKGNFPGRFSGRQFSNSRSEMNVSTLELGDSALYLCASSLATTSTDTQYFGPGTRLTVL.

As to this clone: The DNA ends 3 residues before the CDR3 does, and the rest of the CDR3 is filled in from the germline J gene. The rearrangement joins TRBV5-1 to TRBJ1-2; 7 nucleotides agree with TRBD1. Trimming cost V 0 bases and J 6 bases; bases outside gene matches: 8. The germline gives CDR1 SGHRS, CDR2 YFSETQ. CDR3 size: 15 residues. The covered CDR3 bases are TGCGCCAGCAGCTTGGCATCTTTGCAGGGGGATGGC. It is translated as CASSLASLQGDG. The full CDR3 protein is CASSLASLQGDGYTF.

This clone has more than one count but fewer than ten. One base away lies a much larger clone, so this may be a sequencing read error. With the read ending 3 residues before the CDR3 end, the germline J gene is used to fill in that end. The chain is built from TRBV6-1 and TRBJ2-2; TRBD1 matches at 9 bases. Germline CDR1 is MNHNS and CDR2 is SASEGT. The CDR3 sequence is 18 residues long. This CDR3 reads CASSKGQGMTSGANVLFF. The sequenced CDR3 bases are TGTGCCAGCAGTAAAGGACAGGGGATGACGTCGGGGGCCAACGTG.

This clone has ten or more counts. The read ends 3 residues shy of where the CDR3 ends; the end is completed using the germline J gene. The chain employs TRBV20-1 and TRBJ2-7; D gene uncertain. The CDR3 has 14 residues. Per the germline V gene, CDR1 is DFQATT and CDR2 is SNEGSKA (reference sequence). V was cut by 3 bases and J by 5 bases, with 17 bases left in between. The CDR3 is CSARPNLLSHEQYF. The covered CDR3 bases are TGCAGTGCTAGGCCCAACCTTCTTAGCCACGAG.

This clone was seen ten or more times. Coverage ceases 3 residues before the CDR3 finishes, and the germline J gene fills in the end. J is TRBJ1-1 and V is TRBV7-3, with D perhaps TRBD1 (6 bases). With 5 bases removed from V and 1 base from J, the gap between germline ends came to 8 bases. Germline V lookup: CDR1 SGHTA, CDR2 FQGTGA. This CDR3 is built from 13 residues. The CDR3 sequence: CASSLGQNTEAFF. The CDR3 bases that were read are TGTGCCAGCAGCCTGGGACAGAACACTGAA. The whole variable domain, remainder taken from reference TRBV7-3 and TRBJ1-1, is GAGVSQTPSNKVTEKGKYVELRCDPISGHTALYWYRQSLGQGPEFLIYFQGTGAADDSGLPNDRFFAVRPEGSVSTLKIQRTERGDSAVYLCASSLGQNTEAFFGQGTRLTVV.